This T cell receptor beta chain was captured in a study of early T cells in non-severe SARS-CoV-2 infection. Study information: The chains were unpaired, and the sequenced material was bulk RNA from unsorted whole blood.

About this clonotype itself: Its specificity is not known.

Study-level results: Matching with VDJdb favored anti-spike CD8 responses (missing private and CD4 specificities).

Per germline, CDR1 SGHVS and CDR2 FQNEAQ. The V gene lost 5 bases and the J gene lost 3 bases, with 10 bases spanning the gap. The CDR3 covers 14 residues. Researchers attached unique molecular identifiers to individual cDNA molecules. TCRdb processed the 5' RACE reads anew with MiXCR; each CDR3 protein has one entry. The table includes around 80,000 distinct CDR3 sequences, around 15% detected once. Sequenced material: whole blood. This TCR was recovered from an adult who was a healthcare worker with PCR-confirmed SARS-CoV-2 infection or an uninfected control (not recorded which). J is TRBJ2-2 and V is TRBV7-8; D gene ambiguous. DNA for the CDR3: TGTGCCAGCAGCACCCGGGCCCACACCGGGGAGCTGTTTTTT. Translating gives CASSTRAHTGELFF.